This T cell receptor beta chain appears in the sequencing data of a study of T cell responses to AZD1222 COVID-19 vaccine. Study details: Second doses were pooled across both intervals (about 4 or about 12 weeks).

From germline, CDR1 is SEHNR and CDR2 FQNEAQ (reference sequence). The trim removed 1 base at V and 6 bases at J, leaving 3 bases unmatched. This CDR3 has 15 residues. Study results and limitations: Targeting of unmutated variant regions was reportedly seen in nearly half of spike-specific TCRs. Researchers report vaccine-associated CD4 TCRs spanning spike, with dominance at 160-218 and 743-854.

The method was immunoSEQ multiplex PCR; TCRdb's version includes in-frame clones alone and lacks a portion of them. The sample includes about 56,000 clones, around 90% of them seen just once. This clone came up once. Its antigen remains unidentified. The receptor was isolated from an adult in good health. The chain carries TRBV7-9 and TRBJ2-3; 11 bases are a match to TRBD1. The material was peripheral blood, obtained on day 0 of AZD1222 vaccination. Written as DNA, the CDR3 is TGTGCCAGCAGCTTAGGGACAGGGGGCGTTGATACGCAGTATTTT. As protein: CASSLGTGGVDTQYF.